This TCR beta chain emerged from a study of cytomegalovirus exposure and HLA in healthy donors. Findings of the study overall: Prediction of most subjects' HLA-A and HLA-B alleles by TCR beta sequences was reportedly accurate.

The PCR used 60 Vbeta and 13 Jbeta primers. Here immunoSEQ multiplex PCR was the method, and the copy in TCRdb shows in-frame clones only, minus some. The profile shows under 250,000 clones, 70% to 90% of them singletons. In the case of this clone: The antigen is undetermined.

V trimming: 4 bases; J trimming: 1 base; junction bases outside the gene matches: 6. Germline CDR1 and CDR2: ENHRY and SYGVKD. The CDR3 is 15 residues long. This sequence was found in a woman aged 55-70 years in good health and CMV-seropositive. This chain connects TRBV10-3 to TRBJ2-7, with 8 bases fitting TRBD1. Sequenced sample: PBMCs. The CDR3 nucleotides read TGTGCCATCAGTGTTAGGACAGGGAATTCCTACGAGCAGTACTTC. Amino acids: CAISVRTGNSYEQYF.